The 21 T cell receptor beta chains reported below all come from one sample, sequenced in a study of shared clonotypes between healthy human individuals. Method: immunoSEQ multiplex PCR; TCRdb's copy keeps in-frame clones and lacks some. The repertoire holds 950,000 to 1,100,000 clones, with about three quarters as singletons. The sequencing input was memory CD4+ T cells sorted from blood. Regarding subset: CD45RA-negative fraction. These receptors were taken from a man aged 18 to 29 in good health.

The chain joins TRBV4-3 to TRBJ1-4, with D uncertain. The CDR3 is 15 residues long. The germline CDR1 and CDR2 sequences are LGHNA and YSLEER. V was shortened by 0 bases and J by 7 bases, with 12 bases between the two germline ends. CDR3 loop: CASSQELIWSEKLFF. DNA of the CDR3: TGCGCCAGCAGCCAAGAGCTCATTTGGAGTGAAAAACTGTTTTTT.

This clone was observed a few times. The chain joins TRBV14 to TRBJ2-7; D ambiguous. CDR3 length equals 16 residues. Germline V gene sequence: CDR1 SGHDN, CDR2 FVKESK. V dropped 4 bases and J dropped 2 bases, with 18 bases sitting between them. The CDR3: CASSPRYGQSTYEQYF. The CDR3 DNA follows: TGTGCCAGCAGCCCTCGATATGGGCAGTCTACCTACGAGCAGTACTTC.

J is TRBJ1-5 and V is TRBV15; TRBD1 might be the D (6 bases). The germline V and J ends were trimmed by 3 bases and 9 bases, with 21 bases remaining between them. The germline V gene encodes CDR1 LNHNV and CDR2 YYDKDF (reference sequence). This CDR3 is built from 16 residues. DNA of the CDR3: TGTGCCACCAGCAGTCGAACGTCAGGGAAAGGGGGGCCCCAGCATTTT. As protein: CATSSRTSGKGGPQHF.

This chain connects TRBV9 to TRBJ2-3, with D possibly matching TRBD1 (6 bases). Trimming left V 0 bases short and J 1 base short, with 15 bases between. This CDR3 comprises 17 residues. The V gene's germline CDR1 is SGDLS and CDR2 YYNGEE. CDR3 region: CASSVGHQQGGTDTQYF. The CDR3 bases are TGTGCCAGCAGCGTAGGTCACCAACAGGGCGGCACAGATACGCAGTATTTT.

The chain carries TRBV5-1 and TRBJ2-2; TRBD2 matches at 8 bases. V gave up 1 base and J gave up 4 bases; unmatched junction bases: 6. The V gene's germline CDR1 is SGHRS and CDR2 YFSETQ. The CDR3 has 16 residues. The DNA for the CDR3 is TGCGCCAGCAGCTTGAGTGTGCGGGGGGTCACCGGGGAGCTGTTTTTT. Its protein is CASSLSVRGVTGELFF.

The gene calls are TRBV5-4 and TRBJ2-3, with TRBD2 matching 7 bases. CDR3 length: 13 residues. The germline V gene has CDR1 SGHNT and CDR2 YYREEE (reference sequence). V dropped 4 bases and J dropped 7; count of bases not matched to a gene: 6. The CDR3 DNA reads TGTGCCAGCAGCCCGGGGGGTAGCCATACGCAGTATTTT. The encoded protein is CASSPGGSHTQYF. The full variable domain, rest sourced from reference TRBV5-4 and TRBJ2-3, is ETGVTQSPTHLIKTRGQQVTLRCSSQSGHNTVSWYQQALGQGPQFIFQYYREEENGRGNFPPRFSGLQFPNYSSELNVNALELDDSALYLCASSPGGSHTQYFGPGTRLTVL.

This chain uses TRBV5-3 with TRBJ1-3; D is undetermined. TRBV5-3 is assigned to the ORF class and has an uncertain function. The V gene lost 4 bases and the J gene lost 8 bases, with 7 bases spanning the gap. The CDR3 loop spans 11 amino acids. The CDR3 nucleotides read TGTGCCAGAAGCAGCTCCTACACCATATATTTT. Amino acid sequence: CARSSSYTIYF.

The CDR3 loop reads CASSLAGGPNGELFF. In nucleotides, the CDR3 is TGTGCCAGCAGCTTAGCGGGAGGGCCCAACGGGGAGCTGTTTTTT. The chain carries TRBV7-2 and TRBJ2-2; 7 bases match TRBD2. The V and J ends lost 0 bases and 7 bases, in that order; junction bases with no gene match: 5. The CDR3 length is 15 residues. Germline CDR1 is SGHTA and CDR2 is FQGNSA.

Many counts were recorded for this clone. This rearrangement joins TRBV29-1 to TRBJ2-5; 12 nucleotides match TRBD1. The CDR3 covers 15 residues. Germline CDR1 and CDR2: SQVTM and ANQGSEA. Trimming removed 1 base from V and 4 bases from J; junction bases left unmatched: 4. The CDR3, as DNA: TGCAGCGTTGAAGCTGGGACAGGGGGCCCAGAGACCCAGTACTTC. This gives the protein CSVEAGTGGPETQYF. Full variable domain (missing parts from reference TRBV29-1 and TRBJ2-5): SAVISQKPSRDICQRGTSLTIQCQVDSQVTMMFWYRQQPGQSLTLIATANQGSEATYESGFVIDKFPISRPNLTFSTLTVSNMSPEDSSIYLCSVEAGTGGPETQYFGPGTRLLVL.

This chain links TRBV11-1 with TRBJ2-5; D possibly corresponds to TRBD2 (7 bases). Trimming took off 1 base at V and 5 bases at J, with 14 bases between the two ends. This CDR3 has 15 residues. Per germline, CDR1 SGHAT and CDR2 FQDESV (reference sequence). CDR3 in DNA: TGTGCCAGCAGCTTAGAAGGGGGGGGCTTGGAGACCCAGTACTTC. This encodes CASSLEGGGLETQYF.

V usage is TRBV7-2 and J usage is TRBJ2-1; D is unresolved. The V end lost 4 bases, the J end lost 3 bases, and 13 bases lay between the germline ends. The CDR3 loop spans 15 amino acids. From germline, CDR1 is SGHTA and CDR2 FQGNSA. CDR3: CASSSIEDNYNEQFF. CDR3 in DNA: TGTGCCAGCAGCTCTATAGAGGATAACTACAATGAGCAGTTCTTC.

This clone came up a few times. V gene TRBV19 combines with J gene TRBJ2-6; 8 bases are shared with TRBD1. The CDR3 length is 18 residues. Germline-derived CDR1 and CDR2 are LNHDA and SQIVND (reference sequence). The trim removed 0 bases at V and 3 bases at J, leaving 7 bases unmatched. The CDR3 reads CASSIEGQGVGGANVLTF. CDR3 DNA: TGTGCCAGTAGTATAGAAGGACAGGGAGTAGGTGGGGCCAACGTCCTGACTTTC.

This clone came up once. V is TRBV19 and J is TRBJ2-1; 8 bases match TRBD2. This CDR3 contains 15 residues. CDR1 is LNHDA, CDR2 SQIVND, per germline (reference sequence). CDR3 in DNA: TGTCCCTTTCAGCGGGAGAGGGCGCCCTACAATGAGCAGTTCTTC. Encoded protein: CPFQRERAPYNEQFF.

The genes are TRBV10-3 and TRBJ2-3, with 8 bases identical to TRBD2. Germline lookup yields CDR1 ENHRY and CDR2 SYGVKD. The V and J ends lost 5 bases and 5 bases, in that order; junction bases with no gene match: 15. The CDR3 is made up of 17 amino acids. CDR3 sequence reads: CAISILEASGSGDTQYF. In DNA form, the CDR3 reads TGTGCCATCAGTATCCTGGAGGCTAGCGGGTCGGGAGATACGCAGTATTTT.

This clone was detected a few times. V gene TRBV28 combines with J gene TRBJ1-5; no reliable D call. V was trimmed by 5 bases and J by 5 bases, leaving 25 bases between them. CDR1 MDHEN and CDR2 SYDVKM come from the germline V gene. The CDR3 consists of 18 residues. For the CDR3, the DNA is TGTGCCAGCAGTACGGGATCAGCCGAAAGGTTGGGTGATCAGCCCCAGCATTTT. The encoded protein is CASSTGSAERLGDQPQHF.

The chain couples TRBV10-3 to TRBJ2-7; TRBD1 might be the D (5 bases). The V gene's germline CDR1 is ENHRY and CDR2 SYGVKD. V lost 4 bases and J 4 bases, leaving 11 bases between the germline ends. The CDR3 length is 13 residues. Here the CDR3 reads CAISGQGLYEQYF. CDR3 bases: TGTGCCATCAGTGGGCAGGGCCTTTACGAGCAGTACTTC.

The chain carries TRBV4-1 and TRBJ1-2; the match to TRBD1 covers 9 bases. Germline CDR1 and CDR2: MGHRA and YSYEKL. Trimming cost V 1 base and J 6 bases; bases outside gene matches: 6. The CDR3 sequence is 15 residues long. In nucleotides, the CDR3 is TGCGCCAGCAGCCAAGGTACAAGGACAGGGGATGGCTACACCTTC. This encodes CASSQGTRTGDGYTF.

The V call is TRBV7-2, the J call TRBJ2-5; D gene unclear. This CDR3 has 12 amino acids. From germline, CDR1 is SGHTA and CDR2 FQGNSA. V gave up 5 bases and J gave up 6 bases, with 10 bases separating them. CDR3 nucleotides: TGTGCCAGCAGCCCAACCCTAAAGACCCAGTACTTC. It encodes CASSPTLKTQYF.

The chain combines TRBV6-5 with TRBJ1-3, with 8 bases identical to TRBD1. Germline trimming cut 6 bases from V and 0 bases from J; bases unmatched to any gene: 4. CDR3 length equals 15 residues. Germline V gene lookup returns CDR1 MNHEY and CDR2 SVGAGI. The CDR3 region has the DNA TGTGCCAGCAGCGATGGACAGGGCTCTGGAAACACCATATATTTT. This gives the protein CASSDGQGSGNTIYF.

The CDR3 protein is CASSLMVAETQYF. As DNA, the CDR3 is TGTGCCAGCAGCTTAATGGTTGCCGAGACCCAGTACTTC. The chain couples TRBV5-8 to TRBJ2-5; D gene ambiguous. V was pared by 2 bases and J by 5 bases, with 10 bases between. CDR1 and CDR2 (germline): SGHTS, YDEGEE. This CDR3 is 13 amino acids long.

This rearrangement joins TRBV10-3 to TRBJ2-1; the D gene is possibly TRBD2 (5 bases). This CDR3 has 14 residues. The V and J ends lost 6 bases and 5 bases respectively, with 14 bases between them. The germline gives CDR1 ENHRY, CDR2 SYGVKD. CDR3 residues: CAISPDSKDNEQFF. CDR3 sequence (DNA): TGTGCCATCAGCCCGGACTCGAAGGACAATGAGCAGTTCTTC.